Below are 14 T cell receptor beta chains sequenced from a single sample in a study of T cell repertoires in cytomegalovirus infection. Each CDR3 protein gets one entry after TCRdb re-called the reads with MiXCR. This sample has hundreds of thousands of distinct CDR3 sequences, with 15% to 20% found just once. The source material was PBMCs. Receptors were obtained from a human donor in good health (CMV status not recorded). Some clones in this sample may be carry-over from other donors' samples.

This clonotype came up many times. The V call is TRBV7-2, the J call TRBJ2-5; D is unresolved. V was trimmed by 5 bases and J by 0 bases, leaving 4 bases between them. The CDR3 is 12 amino acids. Germline V CDR1 and CDR2: SGHTA, FQGNSA. The CDR3: CASSTYQETQYF. CDR3 nucleotides: TGTGCCAGCAGCACGTACCAAGAGACCCAGTACTTC. Supplemented by reference TRBV7-2 and TRBJ2-5, the full variable domain reads GAGVSQSPSNKVTEKGKDVELRCDPISGHTALYWYRQSLGQGLEFLIYFQGNSAPDKSGLPSDRFSAERTGGSVSTLTIQRTQQEDSAVYLCASSTYQETQYFGPGTRLLVL.

A few counts support this clonotype. V and J are TRBV28 and TRBJ1-3; 8 bases line up with TRBD1. Per germline, CDR1 MDHEN and CDR2 SYDVKM. The CDR3 spans 15 residues. After removal of 5 bases from V and 7 bases from J, the junction contained 10 bases not matched to a gene. In DNA, the CDR3 is TGTGCCAGCAGTACGTTGTGGCAGGGGGCGAACACCATATATTTT. Its protein product is CASSTLWQGANTIYF.

The chain uses TRBV5-6 and TRBJ2-7, with D possibly being TRBD1 (6 bases). Germline V lookup: CDR1 SGHDT, CDR2 YYEEEE. The CDR3 is 15 amino acids. The germline V and J ends were trimmed by 0 bases and 2 bases, with 12 bases remaining between them. The CDR3 nucleotides read TGTGCCAGCAGCTTGGATCGCAGGGGAGCCTACGAGCAGTACTTC. It specifies CASSLDRRGAYEQYF.

The CDR3 loop reads CSAPDSAYGYTF. CDR3 coding DNA: TGCAGTGCACCTGACAGCGCGTATGGCTACACCTTC. This chain uses TRBV20-1 with TRBJ1-2; D might be TRBD1 (5 bases). The CDR3 length is 12 residues. With 6 bases removed from V and 5 bases from J, the gap between germline ends came to 13 bases. Germline CDR1 and CDR2: DFQATT and SNEGSKA (reference sequence).

This clonotype has ten or more counts. V gene TRBV7-2 combines with J gene TRBJ2-7; TRBD2 agrees at 11 bases. In germline, CDR1 is SGHTA, CDR2 FQGNSA. This CDR3 has 16 amino acids. With V trimmed by 5 bases and J by 2 bases, 8 bases remained unmatched. Written as DNA, the CDR3 is TGTGCCAGCAGCCCAAGAGGACTAGCGGGCACCTACGAGCAGTACTTC. Protein: CASSPRGLAGTYEQYF.

This clonotype has just a few counts. CDR3 coding DNA: TGCGCCAGCAGCTTGGGCGGGCCCCTTGAAGCTTTCTTT. Its protein product is CASSLGGPLEAFF. This chain joins TRBV5-1 and TRBJ1-1, with D unresolved. The CDR3 totals 13 residues. Between the trimmed V and J ends, which lost 0 bases and 7 bases, there was a span of 10 bases. Germline CDR1 SGHRS, CDR2 YFSETQ.

V is TRBV29-1 and J is TRBJ1-1; TRBD1 is a possible D gene (6 bases). Germline CDR1 reads SQVTM; CDR2 reads ANQGSEA. This CDR3 region has 13 residues. V gave up 5 bases and J gave up 2 bases, with 12 bases separating them. The CDR3 DNA sequence: TGCAGCGTTCACGACAGGACCAACACTGAAGCTTTCTTT. Residues: CSVHDRTNTEAFF. Full variable domain (remainder filled in from reference TRBV29-1 and TRBJ1-1): SAVISQKPSRDICQRGTSLTIQCQVDSQVTMMFWYRQQPGQSLTLIATANQGSEATYESGFVIDKFPISRPNLTFSTLTVSNMSPEDSSIYLCSVHDRTNTEAFFGQGTRLTVV.

In this sample, this clonotype turned up many times. The genes are TRBV7-2 and TRBJ2-7; D may be TRBD1 or TRBD2 (6 bases each). Trimming removed 8 bases at V and 6 bases at J, with 23 bases between. Germline CDR1 reads SGHTA; CDR2 reads FQGNSA. CDR3 length: 15 residues. The CDR3 spells CASGARGTAVREQYF. CDR3 DNA: TGTGCCAGCGGGGCGAGGGGGACTGCCGTGCGCGAGCAGTACTTC.

This clonotype was found a few times. The chain links TRBV11-2 to TRBJ2-1; 8 bases line up with TRBD1. Germline CDR1 SGHAT, CDR2 FQNNGV. The CDR3 is 17 residues long. Trimming cost V 8 bases and J 3 bases; bases outside gene matches: 15. The CDR3, as DNA: TGTGCCAGCTCCCCCCAACGTCGGGACAGGCGCTACAATGAGCAGTTCTTC. It encodes CASSPQRRDRRYNEQFF. Drawing the rest from reference TRBV11-2 and TRBJ2-1, the complete variable domain is EAGVAQSPRYKIIEKRQSVAFWCNPISGHATLYWYQQILGQGPKLLIQFQNNGVVDDSQLPKDRFSAERLKGVDSTLKIQPAKLEDSAVYLCASSPQRRDRRYNEQFFGPGTRLTVL.

This clonotype was detected many times. The rearrangement links TRBV7-2 to TRBJ2-2; D is perhaps TRBD2 (6 bases). This CDR3 spans 15 amino acids. The germline V gene encodes CDR1 SGHTA and CDR2 FQGNSA. The V gene lost 5 bases and the J gene lost 3 bases, with 13 bases spanning the gap. The CDR3 DNA follows: TGTGCCAGCAGCAAGACGCGGGGCCACACCGGGGAGCTGTTTTTT. Translating gives CASSKTRGHTGELFF.

The chain employs TRBV5-4 and TRBJ2-7; 7 nucleotides line up with TRBD2. J gave up 6 bases and V 1 base, and 7 bases lay outside the gene matches. The CDR3 consists of 14 residues. CDR1 and CDR2 from the germline V gene are SGHNT and YYREEE (reference sequence). CDR3 amino acids: CASSLREAPGEQYF. The CDR3 nucleotides are TGTGCCAGCAGCTTGCGGGAGGCCCCCGGCGAGCAGTACTTC.

The sample holds a few counts of this clonotype. This sequence joins TRBV25-1 and TRBJ2-5; tentatively, D is TRBD2 (5 bases). Germline V gives CDR1 MGHDK, CDR2 SYGVNS. The CDR3 is 17 residues long. Between the trimmed V and J ends, which lost 3 bases and 3 bases, there was a span of 20 bases. CDR3 in DNA: TGTGCCAGCAGTGATGCCGCTTGGGCCGGGGATGAAGAGACCCAGTACTTC. Translating it yields CASSDAAWAGDEETQYF.

The chain carries TRBV6-2 or TRBV6-3 and TRBJ2-3; no clear D gene. Germline assignment: CDR1 MNHEY and CDR2 SVGEGT. The CDR3 is 14 residues long. The germline V and J ends were trimmed by 8 bases and 2 bases, with 14 bases remaining between them. The CDR3 DNA is TGTGCCAGCGGATACCGGGCCTACACAGATACGCAGTATTTT. Encoded protein: CASGYRAYTDTQYF.

This chain links TRBV20-1 with TRBJ2-3; a possible D gene is TRBD2 (5 bases). CDR3 length: 13 residues. Germline CDR1 and CDR2: DFQATT and SNEGSKA (reference sequence). Trimming removed 1 base at V and 2 bases at J, with 7 bases between. CDR3 DNA sequence: TGCAGTGCTAGAGCCGACTACACAGATACGCAGTATTTT. Its translation is CSARADYTDTQYF.